This T cell receptor beta chain derives from a study of cytomegalovirus exposure and HLA in healthy donors. Study-wide points: The authors enumerated some 160 TCR beta chains as linked to cytomegalovirus.

V trimming: 2 bases; J trimming: 4 bases; junction bases outside the gene matches: 3. The CDR3 has 16 residues. Germline assignment: CDR1 SGHTA and CDR2 FQGTGA. This clone was seen a single time. Antigen specificity is unknown. Use of 60 Vbeta and 13 Jbeta primers characterized the PCR. This table comes from immunoSEQ multiplex PCR, and its TCRdb copy is limited to in-frame clones, with some not included. The data contain over 150,000 clones, about 85% of them seen just once; the ten biggest clones take up just over 2.5%. The receptor's source is a man aged 25-45 years in good health and CMV-seropositive. Material for sequencing was PBMCs. V usage is TRBV7-3 and J usage is TRBJ2-1, with TRBD2 matching over 12 bases. CDR3 amino acids: CASSLVGTSGYNEQFF. For the CDR3, the DNA is TGTGCCAGCAGCTTAGTCGGGACTAGCGGGTACAATGAGCAGTTCTTC. The variable domain in full, with the rest retrieved from reference TRBV7-3 and TRBJ2-1, is GAGVSQTPSNKVTEKGKYVELRCDPISGHTALYWYRQSLGQGPEFLIYFQGTGAADDSGLPNDRFFAVRPEGSVSTLKIQRTERGDSAVYLCASSLVGTSGYNEQFFGPGTRLTVL.